The clone carrying this TCR beta chain was counted a single time. The antigen is not known. These data come from a study of cytomegalovirus exposure and HLA in healthy donors. Study information: Some 85 million unique TCRs, all from HLA-typed donors, were included in an early release of the data.

Those who donated were healthy bone marrow donors. Germline CDR1 is SGDLS and CDR2 is YYNGEE. Between the trimmed V and J ends, which lost 2 bases and 4 bases, there was a span of 11 bases. CDR3 size: 14 residues. A multiplex PCR was run with 60 Vbeta primers and 13 Jbeta primers. TCRdb's table, derived via immunoSEQ multiplex PCR, lists solely in-frame clones and lacks some. Here the sample spans roughly 75,000 clones, around 83% being singletons. Findings of the study overall: Likely technical artifact: a cluster of highly shared sequence variants. The classifier, whose performance was assessed in both the original and validation cohorts, reportedly diagnosed cytomegalovirus status with high specificity and sensitivity.

Sequencing was done on a sample of PBMCs. The sequence came from a man aged 70 or older in good health and CMV-seropositive. The chain uses TRBV9 and TRBJ2-3; a possible D gene is TRBD1 (6 bases). CDR3 sequence reads: CASSVLGAADTQYF. CDR3 coding DNA: TGTGCCAGCAGCGTGTTGGGGGCGGCAGATACGCAGTATTTT.